This T cell receptor beta chain comes out of a study of shared clonotypes between healthy human individuals. The protocol was immunoSEQ multiplex PCR, while the TCRdb copy is restricted to in-frame clones and leaves out a portion. This table has about 640,000 clones, roughly 78% appearing once. This CDR3 has 12 amino acids. Germline V lookup: CDR1 LNHDA, CDR2 SQIVND (reference sequence). Losses at the gene ends were 3 bases for V and 8 bases for J; bases not matched to a gene: 1. This clone was seen only a few times. Material for sequencing was memory CD4+ T cells sorted from blood. The sample's subset: CD45RA-negative fraction. V is TRBV19 and J is TRBJ2-4; 7 bases fit TRBD2. This receptor was obtained from a woman aged 30 to 39 in good health. CDR3 sequence: CASSIRGDIQYF. In DNA form, the CDR3 reads TGTGCCAGTAGTATCCGGGGGGACATTCAGTACTTC.